This TCR beta chain was obtained from a study of cytomegalovirus exposure and HLA in healthy donors. It was healthy bone marrow donors who served as donors. In the PCR, 60 Vbeta and 13 Jbeta primers were used. Sequencing used immunoSEQ multiplex PCR; TCRdb keeps in-frame clones, though not all of them. The repertoire consists of some 140,000 clones, with 65% to 80% occurring once and the leading ten covering around 1.6%. The source of this sequence is a human donor in good health. Material: PBMCs.

In DNA form, the CDR3 reads TGCGCCAGCAGCTCCGGGGAGGCCACAGATACGCAGTATTTT. Its protein product is CASSSGEATDTQYF. The chain couples TRBV5-1 to TRBJ2-3; D is possibly TRBD2 (6 bases). V was clipped by 3 bases and J by 2 bases, with 10 bases between them. Per the germline V gene, CDR1 is SGHRS and CDR2 is YFSETQ. The CDR3 is 14 amino acids.